Listed below are T cell receptor beta chains from one sample, sequenced in a study of regulatory and conventional T cells in RAG deficiency. Some clones are missing from TCRdb's copy, which holds only in-frame ones; the method was immunoSEQ multiplex PCR. The sample shows 20,000 to 25,000 clones, 85% to 95% of them seen only once. This sample also belongs to another study, concerning regulatory T cells.

The sample was CD4+ T cells sorted from blood. Receptor source: a human donor in good health. CDR3s include the opening cysteine and the closing phenylalanine or tryptophan. The D gene is left open where the match is weak. Not all rows give a size; the values are once, few, many and, for expanded clones, a class.

j_call | v_call | d_call | clone_size | cdr3_aa | cdr3_nt
TRBJ1-3 | TRBV10-3 | - | - | CAISEGVNTIYF | TGTGCCATCAGTGAGGGGGTAAACACCATATATTTT
TRBJ1-2 | TRBV6-5 | - | - | CASSYGENYGYTF | TGTGCCAGCAGTTACGGGGAAAACTATGGCTACACCTTC
TRBJ2-3 | TRBV4-2 | - | - | CASSPQFTQGSADTQYF | TGTGCCAGCAGCCCACAATTTACCCAGGGTTCTGCAGATACGCAGTATTTT
TRBJ1-2 | TRBV19 | - | - | CASRGYSDYGYTF | TGTGCCAGTAGAGGCTACTCAGACTATGGCTACACCTTC
TRBJ2-7 | TRBV30 | TRBD1 | - | CAGSRTGTYEQYF | TGTGCCGGGTCGAGGACAGGCACATACGAGCAGTACTTC
TRBJ2-2 | TRBV9 | - | - | CASSVVGGRTGELFF | TGTGCCAGCAGCGTAGTCGGGGGGCGAACCGGGGAGCTGTTTTTT
TRBJ2-5 | TRBV25-1 | TRBD2 | few | CASSEARTSGRQTQYF | TGTGCCAGCAGTGAGGCCCGGACTAGCGGGAGACAGACCCAGTACTTC
TRBJ2-2 | TRBV7-6 | - | - | CASSQTRQDAGELFF | TGTGCCAGCAGCCAAACCAGACAGGATGCCGGGGAGCTGTTTTTT
TRBJ2-5 | TRBV7-8 | - | once | CASSLYETQYF | TGTGCCAGCAGCTTATACGAGACCCAGTACTTC
TRBJ2-1 | TRBV28 | TRBD1 | - | CASSLVHPGGEQFF | TGTGCCAGCAGTTTGGTCCACCCAGGGGGTGAGCAGTTCTTC
TRBJ1-2 | TRBV5-1 | - | - | CASTLDSTYGYTF | TGCGCCAGCACTCTTGACAGTACCTATGGCTACACCTTC
TRBJ2-1 | TRBV7-9 | TRBD2 | - | CASSLEWTSGVNEQFF | TGTGCCAGCAGCTTAGAGTGGACTAGCGGGGTCAATGAGCAGTTCTTC
TRBJ2-2 | TRBV5-1 | TRBD1 | few | CASSTGGADTGELFF | TGCGCCAGCAGCACAGGGGGCGCGGACACCGGGGAGCTGTTTTTT
TRBJ2-1 | TRBV6-1 | - | - | CASSVLSAGDEQFF | TGTGCCAGCAGTGTCCTCTCGGCGGGCGATGAGCAGTTCTTC
TRBJ2-2 | TRBV5-1 | TRBD2 | - | CASTPFGAGVDTGELFF | TGCGCCAGCACCCCTTTTGGAGCGGGAGTGGACACCGGGGAGCTGTTTTTT
TRBJ1-2 | TRBV30 | TRBD1 | - | CAWSVTQGAGYTF | TGTGCCTGGAGTGTCACACAGGGGGCGGGCTACACCTTC
TRBJ2-7 | TRBV4-1 | - | - | CASRGPYEQYF | TGCGCCAGCAGGGGGCCCTACGAGCAGTACTTC
TRBJ1-3 | TRBV30 | - | - | CAWKLRETGNTIYF | TGTGCCTGGAAGCTACGGGAAACTGGAAACACCATATATTTT
TRBJ2-5 | TRBV10-1 | - | - | CASSDSQQETQYF | TGCGCCAGCAGTGACTCACAGCAAGAGACCCAGTACTTC
TRBJ1-1 | TRBV5-1 | - | - | CASSLPLGDRGEAFF | TGCGCCAGCAGCCTACCTCTAGGCGACAGAGGTGAAGCTTTCTTT
TRBJ2-7 | TRBV11-3 | TRBD1 | - | CASSLGDRYEQYF | TGTGCCAGCAGCTTAGGGGACAGATACGAGCAGTACTTC
TRBJ2-1 | TRBV7-3 | - | - | CASSPAAYNEQFF | TGTGCCAGCAGTCCAGCGGCGTACAATGAGCAGTTCTTC
TRBJ2-2 | TRBV28 | - | - | CASSLGGGVDTGELFF | TGTGCCAGCAGTTTAGGAGGGGGAGTAGACACCGGGGAGCTGTTTTTT
TRBJ2-1 | TRBV5-1 | TRBD1 | - | CASSVLPGQGNEQFF | TGCGCCAGCAGCGTGTTGCCGGGACAGGGTAATGAGCAGTTCTTC
TRBJ2-2 | TRBV4-1 | - | - | CASSQGGSGAANTGELFF | TGCGCCAGCAGCCAAGGAGGATCAGGGGCTGCGAACACCGGGGAGCTGTTTTTT
TRBJ1-2 | TRBV7-2 | - | - | CASSLQGLGYTF | TGTGCCAGCAGCTTACAGGGATTAGGCTACACCTTC
TRBJ1-4 | TRBV18 | TRBD1 | - | CASSPAQGMVEKLFF | TGTGCCAGCTCACCAGCACAGGGGATGGTTGAAAAACTGTTTTTT
TRBJ1-4 | TRBV2 | TRBD1 | - | CASRGGTGNEKLFF | TGTGCCAGCAGGGGGGGGACAGGTAATGAAAAACTGTTTTTT
TRBJ1-1 | TRBV28 | TRBD1 | - | CASRSHRGAFF | TGTGCCAGCAGGTCCCACAGGGGAGCTTTCTTT
TRBJ2-7 | TRBV19 | - | - | CASKFTFGAYEQYF | TGTGCCAGTAAATTCACCTTCGGGGCCTACGAGCAGTACTTC
TRBJ2-3 | TRBV5-4 | TRBD2 | - | CASSPGGQTDTQYF | TGTGCCAGCAGCCCGGGGGGGCAAACAGATACGCAGTATTTT
TRBJ1-6 | TRBV2 | - | once | CASSSQGIESPLHF | TGTGCCAGCAGTTCCCAGGGTATCGAATCACCCCTCCACTTT
TRBJ1-1 | TRBV6-1 | - | - | CASSETNRAVEAFF | TGTGCCAGCAGTGAGACCAACAGGGCGGTTGAAGCTTTCTTT